The rows below give T cell receptor beta chains drawn from one sample of a study of OX40 agonist ivuxolimab in advanced cancers. Using immunoSEQ multiplex PCR, the repertoire was profiled, and TCRdb retains in-frame clones only, with some absent. Among 60,000 to 90,000 clones listed, about nine tenths were seen once. The source was CD4+ or CD8+ T cells sorted from blood, collected in a trial of the OX40 agonist ivuxolimab. These receptors originate from an adult with an advanced solid tumor such as melanoma, head and neck, liver or kidney cancer. Both conserved end residues are trimmed from each CDR3. Fields, in order: clone size, V gene, J gene, CDR3 protein. Size is stated for part of the rows, as once, few or many counts, or as a class when the clone is expanded.

>-|TRBV29-1|TRBJ2-1
SGSIAYNEQF
>-|TRBV5-4|TRBJ2-1
ASSPRVEGGNEQF
>-|TRBV2|TRBJ1-4
ASSRGEKLF
>-|TRBV5-1|TRBJ1-2
ASSASGQGYGYT
>-|TRBV9|TRBJ2-3
ASSPSGGGTDTQY
>-|TRBV9|TRBJ2-5
ASSVDLGQGFGGTQY
>-|TRBV27|TRBJ2-1
ASSLGAGGGYNEQF
>-|TRBV25-1|TRBJ2-7
ASSPGGSYEQY
>-|TRBV6-5|TRBJ2-7
ASSRTSGFHEQY
>-|TRBV15|TRBJ1-5
ATSRQGNDQPQH
>-|TRBV14|TRBJ2-5
ASSQAGLVTETQY
>-|TRBV7-2|TRBJ2-2
ASSPLGAAGGTGELF
>once|TRBV30|TRBJ2-7
AMTSGLYEQY
>-|TRBV19|TRBJ1-4
ASSAPSGGSMF
>-|TRBV7-9|TRBJ2-5
ASGGTGALETQY
>-|TRBV27|TRBJ1-3
ASSPLGVYGNTIY
>-|TRBV5-1|TRBJ2-1
ASTRLAGGGDEQF
>-|TRBV19|TRBJ1-5
ASSGVGDSGRGVNQPQH
>-|TRBV18|TRBJ1-1
ASSPRVNTEAF
>-|TRBV11-2|TRBJ1-1
ASSYRVDTEAF
>-|TRBV5-6|TRBJ2-1
ASSQPILGLSKF
>-|TRBV19|TRBJ2-3
ASSIVGGDTQY
>few|TRBV18|TRBJ1-2
ASSPPRGNYGYT
>-|TRBV29-1|TRBJ1-2
SVVGGGIGYT
>few|TRBV4-1|TRBJ1-2
ASSPRQGVFSNYGYT
>-|TRBV6-1|TRBJ1-1
ASSELGALNTEAF
>-|TRBV7-6|TRBJ2-1
ASSQAGGQNNEQF
>-|TRBV19|TRBJ1-2
ASRGAGGAWYGYT
>-|TRBV18|TRBJ1-5
ASSPWGDEQPQH
>-|TRBV19|TRBJ1-1
ASTGTGGLNTEAF
>-|TRBV6-5|TRBJ2-7
ASRFAYEQY